The 15 T cell receptor beta chains in this list originate from one sample, sequenced in a study of cytomegalovirus exposure and HLA in healthy donors. The primer mix had 60 Vbeta and 13 Jbeta primers. Sequencing used immunoSEQ multiplex PCR; TCRdb keeps in-frame clones, though not all of them. The top ten hold about 2% of the sample, which has approximately 120,000 clones, roughly 69% seen once. Source material: PBMCs. The receptors here all came from a human donor in good health.

The rearrangement uses TRBV2 and TRBJ2-7; no definite D call. Trimming pared 6 bases from V and 1 base from J, leaving 19 bases between. This CDR3 comprises 16 residues. The germline V gene encodes CDR1 SNHLY and CDR2 FYNNEI. Written as DNA, the CDR3 is TGTGCCAGCAGGGAGTCGTTTGGTAGTTTTTCCTACGAGCAGTACTTC. Residues: CASRESFGSFSYEQYF.

This clone has only one observation. V gene TRBV7-2 combines with J gene TRBJ1-1, with D uncertain. This CDR3 is 16 amino acids long. CDR1 SGHTA and CDR2 FQGNSA come from the germline V gene. The ends were cut back, 2 bases at V and 0 bases at J, with 13 bases in the middle. The chain's CDR3 is CASSLLSRVVNTEAFF. For the CDR3, the DNA is TGTGCCAGCAGCTTATTGTCCCGGGTGGTGAACACTGAAGCTTTCTTT.

This rearrangement joins TRBV9 to TRBJ2-2; D is ambiguous. The CDR3 has 14 residues. Per germline, CDR1 SGDLS and CDR2 YYNGEE. V lost 0 bases, J lost 5 bases, and 8 bases lay in between. The CDR3 protein is CASSVVGQTGELFF. The CDR3 coding sequence is TGTGCCAGCAGCGTAGTGGGCCAGACCGGGGAGCTGTTTTTT.

V is TRBV7-2 and J is TRBJ1-3, with D hard to call. The germline CDR1 and CDR2 sequences are SGHTA and FQGNSA. CDR3 length: 14 residues. V was clipped by 3 bases and J by 0 bases, with 6 bases between them. The CDR3, as DNA: TGTGCCAGCAGCTTCCTCTTCTCTGGAAACACCATATATTTT. Translating gives CASSFLFSGNTIYF. The entire variable domain, with the rest obtained from reference TRBV7-2 and TRBJ1-3, is as follows: GAGVSQSPSNKVTEKGKDVELRCDPISGHTALYWYRQSLGQGLEFLIYFQGNSAPDKSGLPSDRFSAERTGGSVSTLTIQRTQQEDSAVYLCASSFLFSGNTIYFGEGSWLTVV.

The chain recombines TRBV6-5 with TRBJ2-1, with TRBD2 identical over 8 bases. Germline CDR1 is MNHEY and CDR2 is SVGAGI. The CDR3 sequence is 14 residues long. V trimming: 5 bases; J trimming: 7 bases; junction bases outside the gene matches: 7. The CDR3, as DNA: TGTGCCAGCAGTACGCAGCGGGGGAGGAATGAGCAGTTCTTC. Translated: CASSTQRGRNEQFF.

V usage is TRBV28 and J usage is TRBJ2-1, with 9 nucleotides matching TRBD2. Germline-derived CDR1 and CDR2 are MDHEN and SYDVKM. Trimming removed 4 bases from V and 3 bases from J; junction bases left unmatched: 7. This CDR3 spans 16 amino acids. As DNA, the CDR3 is TGTGCCAGCAGTTGGTCTAGCGGGAAGGGCTACAATGAGCAGTTCTTC. Its protein is CASSWSSGKGYNEQFF. The entire variable domain, with the rest obtained from reference TRBV28 and TRBJ2-1, is as follows: DVKVTQSSRYLVKRTGEKVFLECVQDMDHENMFWYRQDPGLGLRLIYFSYDVKMKEKGDIPEGYSVSREKKERFSLILESASTNQTSMYLCASSWSSGKGYNEQFFGPGTRLTVL.

This chain links TRBV7-2 with TRBJ2-5; no reliable D call. The ends were cut back, 5 bases at V and 5 bases at J, with 12 bases in the middle. The CDR3 sequence is 13 residues long. Germline V gene lookup returns CDR1 SGHTA and CDR2 FQGNSA. Here the CDR3 reads CASSRFPRETQYF. For the CDR3, the DNA is TGTGCCAGCAGCCGCTTCCCGAGGGAGACCCAGTACTTC.

The rearrangement joins TRBV6-5 to TRBJ2-7, with TRBD2 identical over 7 bases. Germline V gene sequence: CDR1 MNHEY, CDR2 SVGAGI. The CDR3 extends over 15 amino acids. After removal of 2 bases from V and 0 bases from J, the junction contained 4 bases not matched to a gene. The CDR3 loop is CASSYGPGGSYEQYF. CDR3 in DNA: TGTGCCAGCAGTTACGGCCCGGGAGGCTCCTACGAGCAGTACTTC.

V usage is TRBV29-1 and J usage is TRBJ2-1; D call uncertain. From germline, CDR1 is SQVTM and CDR2 ANQGSEA. There are 12 residues in the CDR3. Trimming took 7 bases from V and 5 from J, leaving 12 bases between them. CDR3 sequence reads: CSAGSADNEQFF. In nucleotides, the CDR3 is TGCAGCGCCGGGTCCGCCGACAATGAGCAGTTCTTC.

This clone was recorded once. The rearrangement uses TRBV28 and TRBJ1-2; D might be TRBD1 (5 bases). Germline V gene lookup returns CDR1 MDHEN and CDR2 SYDVKM. V was shortened by 2 bases and J by 6 bases, with 10 bases between the two germline ends. This CDR3 has 13 residues. The CDR3 here is CASSLQGGNGYTF. As DNA, the CDR3 is TGTGCCAGCAGTTTACAGGGTGGGAATGGCTACACCTTC.

The sample holds one count of this clone. The chain has TRBV6-5 and TRBJ1-1; the D gene is possibly TRBD1 (6 bases). CDR1 MNHEY and CDR2 SVGAGI come from the germline V gene. Trimming stripped 5 bases from V and 1 base from J, with 14 bases between. This CDR3 region has 15 residues. The CDR3: CASSAMDSRNTEAFF. In nucleotides, the CDR3 is TGTGCCAGCAGTGCTATGGACAGCCGGAACACTGAAGCTTTCTTT.

The genes are TRBV19 and TRBJ2-1; 10 bases are a match to TRBD2. The germline CDR1 and CDR2 sequences are LNHDA and SQIVND (reference sequence). The CDR3 loop spans 16 amino acids. Trimming removed 4 bases from V and 7 bases from J; junction bases left unmatched: 10. The DNA of the CDR3 is TGTGCCAGTAGTAACAGAGCGGGAGGGCCAGTTAATGAGCAGTTCTTC. It encodes CASSNRAGGPVNEQFF.

The rearrangement joins TRBV5-1 to TRBJ2-1; a possible D gene is TRBD1 (6 bases). This CDR3 has 13 residues. Germline V gene data show CDR1 as SGHRS and CDR2 as YFSETQ. V shed 4 bases and J shed 6 bases, with 11 bases lying between them. The CDR3 here is CASSRDNGNEQFF. CDR3 coding DNA: TGCGCCAGCAGCCGGGACAACGGCAATGAGCAGTTCTTC.

In regard to this clone: A junction boundary mismatches the germline segment, possibly from a read error. The chain combines TRBV28 with TRBJ2-7, with 10 bases fitting TRBD1. This CDR3 is 15 amino acids long. Germline CDR1 and CDR2: MDHEN and SYDVKM. DNA for the CDR3: TGTGCCAGCAGTCCACCGAAACCCCAGGGACAGGGGCGGGAGTTC. As protein: CASSPPKPQGQGREF.

This clone was picked up one time. The chain joins TRBV2 to TRBJ1-5; 12 bases agree with TRBD1. The V gene end was trimmed by 4 bases and the J gene end by 3 bases; junction bases not matched to a gene: 10. This CDR3 comprises 18 residues. Germline-derived CDR1 and CDR2 are SNHLY and FYNNEI. The CDR3 is CASSGGTGGGWVNQPQHF. The CDR3 DNA is TGTGCCAGCAGTGGGGGGACAGGGGGCGGGTGGGTCAATCAGCCCCAGCATTTT.